The clone carrying this T cell receptor beta chain was seen just once. This specimen belongs to a study of blood T cell repertoires in COVID-19. The protocol was immunoSEQ multiplex PCR, while the TCRdb copy is restricted to in-frame clones and leaves out a portion. The sample lists some 270,000 clones, 84% occurring once. This clonotype originated in a woman between 35 and 50 years old who had recovered from COVID-19. The sequencing sample was made of peripheral blood.

The CDR3, as DNA: TGTGCCAGCAGCAAAACAGGGTACAATGAGCAGTTCTTC. Translation gives CASSKTGYNEQFF. The rearrangement links TRBV6-5 to TRBJ2-1, with D maybe TRBD1 (6 bases). This CDR3 is 13 amino acids long. Germline lookup yields CDR1 MNHEY and CDR2 SVGAGI. V was pared by 6 bases and J by 4 bases, with 10 bases between.